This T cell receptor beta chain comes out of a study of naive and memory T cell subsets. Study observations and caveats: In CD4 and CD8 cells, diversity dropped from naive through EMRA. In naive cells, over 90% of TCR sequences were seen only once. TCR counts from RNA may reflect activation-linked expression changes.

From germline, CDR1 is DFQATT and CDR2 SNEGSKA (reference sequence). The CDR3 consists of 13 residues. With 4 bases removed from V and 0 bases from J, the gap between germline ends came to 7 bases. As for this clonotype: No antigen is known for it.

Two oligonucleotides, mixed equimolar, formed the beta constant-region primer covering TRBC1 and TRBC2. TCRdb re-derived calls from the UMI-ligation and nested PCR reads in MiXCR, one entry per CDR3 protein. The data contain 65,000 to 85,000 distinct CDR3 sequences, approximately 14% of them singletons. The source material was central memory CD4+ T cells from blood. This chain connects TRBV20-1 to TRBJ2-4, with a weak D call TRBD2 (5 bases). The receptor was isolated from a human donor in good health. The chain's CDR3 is CSATGVAKNIQYF. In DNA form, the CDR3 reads TGCAGTGCTACCGGGGTAGCCAAAAACATTCAGTACTTC.